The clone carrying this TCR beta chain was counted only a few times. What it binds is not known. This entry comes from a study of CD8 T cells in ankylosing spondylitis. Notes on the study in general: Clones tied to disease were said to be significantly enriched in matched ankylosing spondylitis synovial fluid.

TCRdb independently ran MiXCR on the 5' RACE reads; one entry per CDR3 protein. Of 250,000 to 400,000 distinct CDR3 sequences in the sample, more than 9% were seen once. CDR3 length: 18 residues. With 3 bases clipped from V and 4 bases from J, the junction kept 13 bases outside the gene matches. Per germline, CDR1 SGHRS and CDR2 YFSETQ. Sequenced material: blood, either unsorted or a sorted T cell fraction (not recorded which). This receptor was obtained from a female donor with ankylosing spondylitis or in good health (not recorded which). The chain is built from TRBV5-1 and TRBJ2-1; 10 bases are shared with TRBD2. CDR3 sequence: CASSSDSGGTQLYNEQFF. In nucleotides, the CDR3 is TGCGCCAGCAGCTCCGATAGCGGGGGGACCCAACTGTACAATGAGCAGTTCTTC.